This TCR beta chain was captured by sequencing in a study of CD8 T cells in Susac syndrome (dated by TCRdb to the late 2010s). About the study as a whole: Repertoire sequencing was used to test whether CD8+ T cell activation and differentiation in Susac syndrome was antigen driven. The clonality of the CD8+ T cell repertoire was compared across 12 healthy donors, 14 Susac syndrome patients and under 17 multiple sclerosis patients.

RNA was extracted with the RNeasy kit and 0.5 to 1 ug was reverse transcribed using random hexamers. The immunoSEQ multiplex PCR assay, which covers 54 Vbeta and 13 Jbeta segments, was used to amplify TCR beta CDR3 regions. Bias from PCR amplification was corrected by using a synthetic template baseline for primer optimization and for computational correction. From the authors' description of their analysis: Reads were assigned to V, D and J genes according to IMGT and analyzed in immunoSEQ Analyzer, with only productive sequences retained. Clonality was computed as one minus Shannon entropy normalized by log2 of the number of productive unique sequences. For each patient and control, public and private clones were evaluated within the 100 most prevalent clones. A clone was defined as Susac-specific if it was absent from the healthy and MS cohorts, from 950 to 1,300 published viral clones and from other ImmuneACCESS disease sequences. TCRdb handled the public reads itself, with Q25 trimming in fastp and clone calling in MiXCR, and kept productive beta chains. Here each entry gathers all rows of one CDR3 protein and keeps the most common genes and DNA. TCRdb's processing, not the authors', yielded these V and J calls. Recorded for this sample are roughly 150,000 distinct CDR3 sequences; roughly 96% of them occurred a single time. 0.15% of the sample goes to the ten largest clones.

Remarks on this clonotype: Its target antigen remains unknown. No much larger clonotype is one base removed from it; base qualities were not supplied.

Peripheral blood CD8+ and CD4+ T cells from healthy donors, Susac syndrome patients and multiple sclerosis patients were profiled using high-throughput TCR beta sequencing. The multiple sclerosis controls were treatment-naive patients who had stable or active relapsing-remitting disease and met the revised McDonald criteria. Bulk CD8+ and CD4+ T cells were purified by magnetic negative isolation, whereas CD8+ TEMRA cells were enriched by FACS. Blood was collected in EDTA tubes and processed within 24 hours, with PBMCs isolated through density gradient centrifugation. PBMCs intended for TCR sequencing were frozen in liquid nitrogen and were later thawed in a 37 degrees C water bath. The sorted or isolated CD4+, CD8+ and CD8+ TEMRA cells reached a purity of at least 90%. Overall study outcomes, separate from this receptor: The number of individuals in the TCR sequencing and HLA analysis was recognized as being relatively small.

The sequencing input was CD8+ T cells from PBMCs. This clonotype originated in a human donor with multiple sclerosis.

The CDR3 has the sequence CASGIGFNQPQHF. In nucleotide form, the sequence is TGTGCCAGCGGGATTGGGTTCAATCAGCCCCAGCATTTT. The sequence joins TRBV6-5 to TRBJ1-5, with the D gene too uncertain to name. The CDR3 sequence holds 13 residues, the cysteine and phenylalanine included. The kept DNA is CDR3 alone, 39 bases in frame from the first base. CDR1 and CDR2 are read off the germline V gene as MNHEY and SVGAGI. Between the V and J ends, shortened by 8 bases and 3 bases respectively, the junction contains 11 bases.